This entry lists 5 T cell receptor beta chains sequenced from one sample in a study of T-cell reconstitution after alpha-beta-depleted transplantation in children. Researchers prepared the TCRbeta library using unique molecular identifiers, the study reports. TCRdb ran MiXCR on the PCR reads and lists one entry per CDR3 protein. The repertoire includes more than 300,000 distinct CDR3 sequences, around 15% of them detected once, and around 41% sits in the top ten. The sample was PBMCs, mostly from graft donor cells, taken 360 days after TCRalphabeta/CD19-depleted stem cell transplant. The receptors here all came from a male patient aged 2-15 years who had a stem cell transplant for acute lymphoblastic leukemia, so the T cells may come from the graft donor.

The chain joins TRBV28 to TRBJ2-1; D uncertain. The V end was cut by 6 bases, the J end by 6 bases, with 0 bases between. The CDR3 extends over 9 amino acids. The germline CDR1 and CDR2 sequences are MDHEN and SYDVKM. Here the CDR3 DNA reads TGTGCCAGCAGCAATGAGCAGTTCTTC. It yields the protein CASSNEQFF.

This chain joins TRBV11-2 and TRBJ2-7; TRBD2 matches 10 bases. V was pared by 1 base and J by 0 bases, with 9 bases of the junction left unmatched. The V gene's germline CDR1 is SGHAT and CDR2 FQNNGV. This CDR3 contains 18 residues. CDR3 sequence: CASSLVSLASGSSYEQYF. CDR3 coding DNA: TGTGCCAGCAGCTTAGTTTCCCTGGCTAGCGGGAGCTCCTACGAGCAGTACTTC.

The chain recombines TRBV12-3 or TRBV12-4 with TRBJ1-1, with unresolved D. The V end was cut by 6 bases, the J end by 5 bases, with 13 bases between. This CDR3 has 13 residues. CDR3 sequence reads: CASSLIGSTEAFF. CDR3 bases: TGTGCCAGCAGCCTTATCGGGAGTACTGAAGCTTTCTTT.

This clonotype was counted only a few times. V and J are TRBV4-3 and TRBJ2-3; 8 bases agree with TRBD2. Per germline, CDR1 LGHNA and CDR2 YSLEER. V was clipped by 0 bases and J by 6 bases; unmatched bases: 17. The CDR3 spans 19 residues. As DNA, the CDR3 is TGCGCCAGCAGCCAAGATTTGTCAGCGGGAGTGGGGTATTCGGATACGCAGTATTTT. Its translation is CASSQDLSAGVGYSDTQYF.

This clonotype has only a few counts. The chain carries TRBV12-3 or TRBV12-4 and TRBJ2-7; 8 nucleotides agree with TRBD1. This CDR3 comprises 14 residues. After removal of 4 bases from V and 7 bases from J, the junction contained 9 bases not matched to a gene. CDR3 protein: CASSSSHRGWEQYF. The CDR3 DNA is TGTGCCAGCAGTTCCTCTCACAGGGGGTGGGAGCAGTACTTC.